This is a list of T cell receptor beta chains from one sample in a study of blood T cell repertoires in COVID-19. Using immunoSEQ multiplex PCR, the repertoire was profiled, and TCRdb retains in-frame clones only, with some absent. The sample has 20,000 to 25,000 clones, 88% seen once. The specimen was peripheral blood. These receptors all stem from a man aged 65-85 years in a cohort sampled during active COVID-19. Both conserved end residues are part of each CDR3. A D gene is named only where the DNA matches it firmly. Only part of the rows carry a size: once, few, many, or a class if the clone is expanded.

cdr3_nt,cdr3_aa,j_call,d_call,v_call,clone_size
TGTGCCAGCAGAGCCGGGACAGTGGGCTATAATTCACCCCTCCACTTT,CASRAGTVGYNSPLHF,TRBJ1-6,TRBD1,TRBV5-6,.
TGTGCCAGCAGCCCCCGGGACAGGGTTAATGGCGGGGAGCTGTTTTTT,CASSPRDRVNGGELFF,TRBJ2-2,TRBD1,TRBV5-4,.
TGTGCCAGCAGCCAAGATGCCCGGTTGCAGGGGGAGTTTAGCAATCAGCCCCAGCATTTT,CASSQDARLQGEFSNQPQHF,TRBJ1-5,TRBD1,TRBV4-2,.
TGCAGTGGGGACTCTAACTACGAGCAGTACTTC,CSGDSNYEQYF,TRBJ2-7,.,TRBV20-1,.
TGTGCCAGCGGCCGGGGTAGCCTTAGCACAGATACGCAGTATTTT,CASGRGSLSTDTQYF,TRBJ2-3,.,TRBV7-2,once
TGTGCCAGCAGCTCGAGGCAGCGGGAGAGTATCTACAATGAGCAGTTCTTC,CASSSRQRESIYNEQFF,TRBJ2-1,TRBD2,TRBV13,.
TGTGCCAGAAGGCGGGGAGACAATCAGCCCCAGCATTTT,CARRRGDNQPQHF,TRBJ1-5,.,TRBV5-3,.
TGCGCCAGCAGCGGGACTAGCGGCCCTCCTACGGAGCAGTACTTC,CASSGTSGPPTEQYF,TRBJ2-7,TRBD2,TRBV5-1,.
TGTGCCAGCAGTTCGACTGAATATTCACCCCTCCACTTT,CASSSTEYSPLHF,TRBJ1-6,.,TRBV28,.
TGTGCCAGCAGGAGCCAGGGTTTAAGGACCGGGGAGCTGTTTTTT,CASRSQGLRTGELFF,TRBJ2-2,.,TRBV28,.
TGTGCCACCAGTGGTGCTCCTCCGGGACAGGCCACAGATACGCAGTATTTT,CATSGAPPGQATDTQYF,TRBJ2-3,TRBD1,TRBV24-1,once
TGTGCCAGCAGTGAGACTAGCGGGAGAAGTGCCAAAAACATTCAGTACTTC,CASSETSGRSAKNIQYF,TRBJ2-4,TRBD2,TRBV6-2/TRBV6-3,.
TGCGCCAGCAGCCCCGGTCTAGCGGGAGGGCCGTCTTACAATGAGCAGTTCTTC,CASSPGLAGGPSYNEQFF,TRBJ2-1,TRBD2,TRBV5-1,.
TGTGCCATTCAAGACAGGGGAAGTAGCAATCAGCCCCAGCATTTT,CAIQDRGSSNQPQHF,TRBJ1-5,TRBD1,TRBV6-6,.
TGTGCCAGACCCCGTGGTAGAGGAAACACCGGGGAGCTGTTTTTT,CARPRGRGNTGELFF,TRBJ2-2,.,TRBV7-3,.
TGTGCCAGCAGCAAATGGGGCAAAAAGGAGGAGCAGTTCTTC,CASSKWGKKEEQFF,TRBJ2-1,.,TRBV21-1,.
TGTGCCAGCAGGGGGACACCCACCAATCAGCCCCAGCATTTT,CASRGTPTNQPQHF,TRBJ1-5,.,TRBV2,once
TGTGCCAGCAGGGACCTTAGCGGGAGTAGTACAGATACGCAGTATTTT,CASRDLSGSSTDTQYF,TRBJ2-3,TRBD2,TRBV6-6,.
TGTGCCAGCAGCCCCGGACTAGCGGGGTTGTACGAGCAGTACTTC,CASSPGLAGLYEQYF,TRBJ2-7,TRBD2,TRBV3-1/TRBV3-2,.
TGTGCCAGCAGCCAAGTAGGTAGCGGGGTTTACAATGAGCAGTTCTTC,CASSQVGSGVYNEQFF,TRBJ2-1,TRBD2,TRBV3-1/TRBV3-2,.
TGTGCCACCAGTGACCGACCACTAGCGGGAGCAGATACGCAGTATTTT,CATSDRPLAGADTQYF,TRBJ2-3,TRBD2,TRBV24-1,.
TGTGCCAGCAGAAAAACAGCTAATAGCAATCAGCCCCAGCATTTT,CASRKTANSNQPQHF,TRBJ1-5,.,TRBV7-8,.